This T cell receptor (beta chain) was identified during a study of cytotoxic CD8 clonotypes in ibrutinib-treated CLL. The CDR3 totals 11 residues. The germline V and J ends were trimmed by 3 bases and 7 bases, with 10 bases remaining between them. Germline CDR1 reads GTSNPN; CDR2 reads SVGIG (reference sequence). The TCR beta libraries used 1.5 to 2 micrograms of genomic DNA that came from cryopreserved PBMCs. Turning to this clone: What it binds is unknown.

TCRdb's copy holds only in-frame clones and misses some; the assay was immunoSEQ multiplex PCR. Found here are over 200,000 clones, more than 75% of them singletons; the top ten hold over 9.5%. Study-wide results and limits: The clonality went up when patients responded to ibrutinib and dropped back toward baseline at progression. Rare overall, public clonotypes shrank or held steady under therapy.

The V call is TRBV30, the J call TRBJ2-7; D ambiguous. Sequenced material: PBMCs, taken after 12 months of ibrutinib treatment. This clonotype originated in a human donor with chronic lymphocytic leukemia. CDR3 coding DNA: TGTGCCTGGAGCGTATCCTTAGAGCAGTACTTC. Translation gives CAWSVSLEQYF.